One sample yielded the 8 T cell receptor beta chains listed below, sequenced in a study of patients and donors after allogeneic stem cell transplantation. TCRdb re-called the RT-PCR reads through MiXCR, storing one row per CDR3 protein. The table has approximately 430,000 distinct CDR3 sequences, under 20% seen once; the top ten hold over 6%. Sequenced sample: blood, either unsorted or a sorted T cell fraction (not recorded which). Receptors originate from a human donor who was either an allogeneic HSCT recipient or a stem cell or donor lymphocyte infusion donor (not recorded which). It is not recorded whose cells these are; they may come from a transplant donor.

The V and J genes are TRBV20-1 and TRBJ2-5; D is perhaps TRBD1 or TRBD2 (5 bases each). This CDR3 comprises 14 residues. Germline V CDR1 and CDR2: DFQATT, SNEGSKA (reference sequence). V dropped 3 bases and J dropped 3 bases, with 14 bases sitting between them. CDR3 region: CSASRGRREETQYF. The CDR3 DNA reads as TGCAGTGCTAGCCGGGGCCGACGGGAAGAGACCCAGTACTTC.

The chain has TRBV18 and TRBJ2-7; 8 bases agree with TRBD2. With V trimmed by 5 bases and J by 0 bases, 6 bases remained unmatched. This CDR3 comprises 15 residues. Germline values: CDR1 KGHSH, CDR2 LQKENI. The CDR3 region has the DNA TGTGCCAGCTCATCAGCGGGAGTGAGCTCCTACGAGCAGTACTTC. This encodes CASSSAGVSSYEQYF.

The chain recombines TRBV7-9 with TRBJ2-3, with 8 positions matching TRBD2. This CDR3 is 17 amino acids long. The junction had 12 bases not matched to a gene; V was cut back by 5 bases and J by 2 bases. Germline CDR1 reads SEHNR; CDR2 reads FQNEAQ (reference sequence). The CDR3 DNA reads TGTGCCAGCAGCCCCCTCCCTAGCGGGCCCGTCACAGATACGCAGTATTTT. Amino acid sequence: CASSPLPSGPVTDTQYF. The variable domain in full, with the rest retrieved from reference TRBV7-9 and TRBJ2-3, is DTGVSQNPRHKITKRGQNVTFRCDPISEHNRLYWYRQTLGQGPEFLTYFQNEAQLEKSRLLSDRFSAERPKGSFSTLEIQRTEQGDSAMYLCASSPLPSGPVTDTQYFGPGTRLTVL.

The gene calls are TRBV7-9 and TRBJ1-1; D gene unclear. The CDR3 is made up of 12 amino acids. Per the germline V gene, CDR1 is SEHNR and CDR2 is FQNEAQ (reference sequence). V shed 5 bases and J shed 6 bases, with 10 bases lying between them. Here the CDR3 reads CASSPRSAEAFF. The CDR3 DNA follows: TGTGCCAGCAGCCCTAGAAGCGCTGAAGCTTTCTTT.

The chain combines TRBV4-1 with TRBJ2-1; D is undetermined. V was shortened by 0 bases and J by 6 bases, with 12 bases between the two germline ends. Germline CDR1 and CDR2: MGHRA and YSYEKL. The CDR3 contains 15 residues. The chain's CDR3 is CASSQDLDGVNEQFF. In DNA form, the CDR3 reads TGCGCCAGCAGCCAAGATTTGGACGGCGTCAATGAGCAGTTCTTC.

This clonotype was seen at least ten times. V and J are TRBV5-1 and TRBJ2-7; 10 positions agree with TRBD1. Germline-derived CDR1 and CDR2 are SGHRS and YFSETQ. The CDR3 covers 15 residues. V shed 4 bases, J shed 0 bases, and the junction held 4 bases outside the gene matches. The CDR3 loop reads CASSPDRGLSYEQYF. The CDR3 region has the DNA TGCGCCAGCAGCCCTGACAGGGGGCTCTCCTACGAGCAGTACTTC.

The chain has TRBV19 and TRBJ1-5; D might be TRBD1 (5 bases). CDR1 and CDR2 from the germline V gene are LNHDA and SQIVND (reference sequence). The V and J ends lost 8 bases and 7 bases respectively, with 18 bases between them. The CDR3 length is 14 residues. This CDR3 is CASPPGGKFQPQHF. The CDR3 DNA reads as TGTGCCAGTCCACCTGGGGGGAAATTCCAGCCCCAGCATTTT.

The rearrangement uses TRBV2 and TRBJ1-5; no clear D. The germline V gene has CDR1 SNHLY and CDR2 FYNNEI. This CDR3 has 16 amino acids. Trimming stripped 4 bases from V and 1 base from J, with 14 bases between. CDR3 sequence reads: CASSAGPSRSNQPQHF. The CDR3 DNA reads TGTGCCAGCAGTGCCGGACCTTCCAGGAGCAATCAGCCCCAGCATTTT.